These 19 T cell receptor beta chains were sequenced from one sample in a study of T-cell reconstitution after alpha-beta-depleted transplantation in children. TCRbeta library construction was performed incorporating unique molecular identifiers. TCRdb recomputed calls from the PCR reads with MiXCR, one row per CDR3 protein. The sample shows about 400,000 distinct CDR3 sequences, 13% of them seen only once. Sequences were derived from PBMCs, sampled from the stem cell graft. Every receptor here comes from a human donor who donated a stem cell graft to a child with Fanconi anemia.

This clonotype was counted between two and nine times. This sequence joins TRBV3-1 and TRBJ2-3; 7 nucleotides agree with TRBD2. The length of the CDR3 is 17 residues. CDR1 is LGHDT, CDR2 YNNKEL, per germline (reference sequence). V trimming: 4 bases; J trimming: 2 bases; junction bases outside the gene matches: 12. For the CDR3, the DNA is TGTGCCAGCAGCCCCGCCCTGGGACGGGGGGACACAGATACGCAGTATTTT. It translates to CASSPALGRGDTDTQYF.

V usage is TRBV6-1 and J usage is TRBJ2-1; 11 positions match TRBD1. Germline trimming cut 5 bases from V and 7 bases from J; bases unmatched to any gene: 10. CDR3 size: 16 residues. Germline CDR1 and CDR2: MNHNS and SASEGT. DNA for the CDR3: TGTGCCAGCAGTCGTGTTTTTGGACAGGGGGCGAATGAGCAGTTCTTC. Translated, it gives CASSRVFGQGANEQFF.

This clonotype was detected ten times or more. The chain couples TRBV21-1 to TRBJ2-3; the tabulated D call, TRBD2, remains unverified against the DNA. TRBV21-1 is assigned pseudogene status. The CDR3 is 16 amino acids. This CDR3 reads CASSSRAVWREDTQYF. Written as DNA, the CDR3 is TGTGCCAGCAGCTCGCGGGCGGTATGGCGGGAAGATACGCAGTATTTT.

This clonotype has ten or more counts. The gene calls are TRBV20-1 and TRBJ1-2; D is ambiguous. Germline CDR1 and CDR2: DFQATT and SNEGSKA (reference sequence). Trimming pared 6 bases from V and 5 bases from J, leaving 13 bases between. This CDR3 comprises 12 residues. Written as DNA, the CDR3 is TGCAGTGCCCGGACGGGAGGTTATGGCTACACCTTC. This gives the protein CSARTGGYGYTF.

In regard to this clonotype: This may be a read error: a much more frequent sequence differs by one nucleotide. This chain links TRBV6-6 with TRBJ1-1, with a weak D call TRBD1 (5 bases). The CDR3 spans 11 residues. CDR1 is MNHNY, CDR2 SVGAGI, per germline (reference sequence). The V gene lost 10 bases and the J gene lost 5 bases, with 11 bases spanning the gap. CDR3 in amino acids: CATGGETEAFF. CDR3 nucleotide sequence: TGTGCCACCGGAGGGGAGACTGAAGCTTTCTTT.

The chain uses TRBV7-2 and TRBJ2-7; D may be TRBD1 or TRBD2 (5 bases each). The CDR3 totals 15 residues. Trimming pared 0 bases from V and 2 bases from J, leaving 11 bases between. Germline V gene sequence: CDR1 SGHTA, CDR2 FQGNSA. The CDR3 DNA reads as TGTGCCAGCAGCTTAGCCTGGGACCCAACCTACGAGCAGTACTTC. Translated, it gives CASSLAWDPTYEQYF.

This clonotype has ten or more counts. Germline and junction disagree at one end, which may indicate a read error. J is TRBJ2-1 and V is TRBV7-9; possibly TRBD1 for D (6 bases). This CDR3 is 15 amino acids long. Germline CDR1 is SEHNR and CDR2 is FQNEAQ (reference sequence). The CDR3 sequence: CASSPTGRSYNEQFF. CDR3 in DNA: TGCGCCAGCAGCCCAACAGGGCGCTCCTACAATGAGCAGTTCTTC.

The CDR3 DNA reads as TGCGCCAGCAGCCTCAACCAGGGGGCGCACACTGAAGCTTTCTTT. Protein sequence: CASSLNQGAHTEAFF. J is TRBJ1-1 and V is TRBV4-3; 8 bases fit TRBD1. Germline V CDR1 and CDR2: LGHNA, YSLEER. The CDR3 extends over 15 amino acids. V shed 4 bases, J shed 3 bases, and the junction held 7 bases outside the gene matches.

This clonotype occurred once. CDR3 region: CASSPGDLLTDTQYF. CDR3 nucleotide sequence: TGTGCCAGCAGTCCCGGCGACTTACTCACAGATACGCAGTATTTT. The chain couples TRBV12-3 or TRBV12-4 to TRBJ2-3; unclear D gene. Trimming pared 5 bases from V and 2 bases from J, leaving 14 bases between. This CDR3 has 15 residues.

This clonotype was counted at least ten times. The J gene is TRBJ2-7, the V gene TRBV7-9, with D tentatively TRBD1 or TRBD2 (6 bases each). CDR3 length equals 16 residues. Per germline, CDR1 SEHNR and CDR2 FQNEAQ (reference sequence). V lost 6 bases and J 4 bases, leaving 22 bases between the germline ends. CDR3 region: CASSYTQGTARYEQYF. In DNA form, the CDR3 reads TGTGCCAGCAGTTACACTCAGGGGACTGCACGTTACGAGCAGTACTTC.

This clonotype was counted only a few times. The chain uses TRBV5-6 and TRBJ2-3, with 13 nucleotides matching TRBD2. Germline V lookup: CDR1 SGHDT, CDR2 YYEEEE. The V and J ends lost 2 bases and 5 bases, in that order; junction bases with no gene match: 5. The CDR3 covers 16 residues. The CDR3 region has the DNA TGTGCCAGCAGCTTCCGGACTAGCGGGGGTGGAGATACGCAGTATTTT. Translating gives CASSFRTSGGGDTQYF.

This chain joins TRBV12-3 or TRBV12-4 and TRBJ2-6; D unclear. V dropped 7 bases and J dropped 1 base, with 11 bases sitting between them. The CDR3 totals 15 residues. The CDR3 coding sequence is TGTGCCAGCACCATTGGGCTGTCTGGGGCCAACGTCCTGACTTTC. Protein sequence: CASTIGLSGANVLTF.

The V and J genes are TRBV5-5 and TRBJ1-1; 8 bases match TRBD1. The CDR3 runs to 13 residues. CDR1 is SGHKS, CDR2 YYEKEE, per germline (reference sequence). Trimming took 1 base from V and 9 from J; bases not matched to a gene: 5. In nucleotides, the CDR3 is TGTGCCAGCAGCTTGACAGGGGGGGTTCAAGCTTTCTTT. Amino acid sequence: CASSLTGGVQAFF.

This clonotype was found a few times. V gene TRBV7-3 combines with J gene TRBJ2-1, with D unresolved. Trimming shortened V by 1 base and J by 3 bases, and 10 bases separated the two germline ends. The V gene's germline CDR1 is SGHTA and CDR2 FQGTGA. The CDR3 spans 15 residues. The CDR3 DNA is TGTGCCAGCAGCTTAAAGGTAGCAGGCTACAATGAGCAGTTCTTC. It encodes CASSLKVAGYNEQFF.

The rearrangement links TRBV14 to TRBJ2-5, with no clear D. The germline V and J ends were trimmed by 3 bases and 2 bases, with 10 bases remaining between them. This CDR3 region has 14 residues. Germline CDR1 is SGHDN and CDR2 is FVKESK. This chain's CDR3 is CASSHTIKQETQYF. CDR3 sequence (DNA): TGTGCCAGCAGCCATACTATCAAACAAGAGACCCAGTACTTC.

The V gene is TRBV5-1, the J gene TRBJ2-2; D may be TRBD2 (7 bases). Germline V gene lookup returns CDR1 SGHRS and CDR2 YFSETQ. Trimming cost V 4 bases and J 1 base, with 14 bases left between them. The CDR3 consists of 16 residues. CDR3 amino acids: CASSPGGGWNTGELFF. CDR3 DNA sequence: TGCGCCAGCAGCCCTGGGGGGGGCTGGAACACCGGGGAGCTGTTTTTT.

The V and J genes are TRBV7-3 and TRBJ1-1; D not resolved. V was trimmed by 4 bases and J by 3 bases, leaving 9 bases between them. The germline CDR1 and CDR2 sequences are SGHTA and FQGTGA. The CDR3 runs to 13 residues. CDR3 nucleotides: TGTGCCAGCAGCTACGCGATCCACACTGAAGCTTTCTTT. Its translation: CASSYAIHTEAFF.

The table lists this clonotype with a few counts. The gene calls are TRBV28 and TRBJ1-1, with D uncertain. The germline V gene encodes CDR1 MDHEN and CDR2 SYDVKM. The CDR3 length is 14 residues. Deletions cut 6 bases from V and 2 bases from J, with 13 bases between. As DNA, the CDR3 is TGTGCCAGCAGGGGCCCTACAAGAAACACTGAAGCTTTCTTT. Protein: CASRGPTRNTEAFF. Full variable domain (rest looked up from reference TRBV28 and TRBJ1-1): DVKVTQSSRYLVKRTGEKVFLECVQDMDHENMFWYRQDPGLGLRLIYFSYDVKMKEKGDIPEGYSVSREKKERFSLILESASTNQTSMYLCASRGPTRNTEAFFGQGTRLTVV.

This clonotype was counted between two and nine times. The chain carries TRBV6-5 and TRBJ1-1; D might be TRBD1 (5 bases). Per the germline V gene, CDR1 is MNHEY and CDR2 is SVGAGI. Trimming pared 3 bases from V and 0 bases from J, leaving 20 bases between. This CDR3 contains 18 residues. CDR3 nucleotide sequence: TGTGCCAGCAGTTATGGGTTACCAGGGAGTTCGATGAACACTGAAGCTTTCTTT. Translating gives CASSYGLPGSSMNTEAFF.